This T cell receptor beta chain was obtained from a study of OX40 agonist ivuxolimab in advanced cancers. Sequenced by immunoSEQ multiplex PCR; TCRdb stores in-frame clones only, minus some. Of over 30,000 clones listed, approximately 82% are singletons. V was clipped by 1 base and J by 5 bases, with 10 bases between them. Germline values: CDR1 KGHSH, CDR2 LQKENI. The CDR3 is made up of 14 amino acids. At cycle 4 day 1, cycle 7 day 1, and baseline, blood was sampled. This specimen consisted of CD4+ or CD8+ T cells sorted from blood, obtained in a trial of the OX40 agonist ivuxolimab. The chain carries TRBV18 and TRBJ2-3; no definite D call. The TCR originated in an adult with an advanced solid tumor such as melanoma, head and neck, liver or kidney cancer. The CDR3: CASSPRAVQDTQYF. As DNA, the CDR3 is TGTGCCAGCTCACCACGGGCGGTACAAGATACGCAGTATTTT.